This is a list of T cell receptor beta chains from one sample in a study of OX40 agonist ivuxolimab in advanced cancers. Sequenced by immunoSEQ multiplex PCR; TCRdb stores in-frame clones only, minus some. The repertoire consists of approximately 74,000 clones, with about 80% occurring once and the leading ten covering 2% to 2.5%. This sample comprised CD4+ or CD8+ T cells sorted from blood, obtained in a trial of the OX40 agonist ivuxolimab. These receptors were taken from an adult with an advanced solid tumor such as melanoma, head and neck, liver or kidney cancer. The CDR3 runs from the conserved cysteine through the conserved F or W. D genes are given only for firm matches. Some rows mark clone size as missing; the rest say once, few, many or name a class of expanded clone.

cdr3_aa: CASRRGQGPGELFF
cdr3_nt: TGTGCCAGCAGGCGGGGACAGGGGCCCGGGGAGCTGTTTTTT
j_call: TRBJ2-2
clone_size: NA
d_call: TRBD1
v_call: TRBV27

cdr3_aa: CASSPTLGNREKLFF
cdr3_nt: TGTGCCAGCAGTCCTACCCTCGGCAACCGGGAAAAACTGTTTTTT
j_call: TRBJ1-4
clone_size: NA
d_call: NA
v_call: TRBV25-1

cdr3_aa: CASSFFATSGYYTGELFF
cdr3_nt: TGTGCCAGCAGTTTCTTCGCCACTAGCGGGTATTACACCGGGGAGCTGTTTTTT
j_call: TRBJ2-2
clone_size: NA
d_call: TRBD2
v_call: TRBV28

cdr3_aa: CAWSARGSGANVLTF
cdr3_nt: TGTGCCTGGAGCGCGAGGGGGTCTGGGGCCAACGTCCTGACTTTC
j_call: TRBJ2-6
clone_size: NA
d_call: NA
v_call: TRBV30

cdr3_aa: CASSGGATNEKLFF
cdr3_nt: TGCGCCAGCAGTGGGGGGGCAACTAATGAAAAACTGTTTTTT
j_call: TRBJ1-4
clone_size: NA
d_call: NA
v_call: TRBV10-2

cdr3_aa: CASSGRGRTVNSPLHF
cdr3_nt: TGTGCCAGCAGCGGCAGGGGGCGAACAGTGAATTCACCCCTCCACTTT
j_call: TRBJ1-6
clone_size: NA
d_call: TRBD1
v_call: TRBV5-6

cdr3_aa: CASSFRGDILNEQYF
cdr3_nt: TGCGCCAGCAGCTTCCGAGGAGATATCTTAAACGAGCAGTACTTC
j_call: TRBJ2-7
clone_size: NA
d_call: NA
v_call: TRBV5-1

cdr3_aa: CASRLNSGNTIYF
cdr3_nt: TGTGCCAGCAGACTGAACTCTGGAAACACCATATATTTT
j_call: TRBJ1-3
clone_size: few
d_call: NA
v_call: TRBV6-5

cdr3_aa: CASKMGQGVPQETQYF
cdr3_nt: TGTGCCAGCAAGATGGGACAGGGCGTCCCCCAAGAGACCCAGTACTTC
j_call: TRBJ2-5
clone_size: once
d_call: TRBD1
v_call: TRBV7-8

cdr3_aa: CASSVFETSFGNIQYF
cdr3_nt: TGTGCCAGCAGCGTTTTCGAAACTAGCTTTGGAAACATTCAGTACTTC
j_call: TRBJ2-4
clone_size: NA
d_call: NA
v_call: TRBV9

cdr3_aa: CASSHEGRGQETQYF
cdr3_nt: TGCGCCAGCAGCCATGAGGGGCGGGGTCAAGAGACCCAGTACTTC
j_call: TRBJ2-5
clone_size: NA
d_call: NA
v_call: TRBV5-1

cdr3_aa: CGGTEAFF
cdr3_nt: TGTGGTGGAACTGAAGCTTTCTTT
j_call: TRBJ1-1
clone_size: NA
d_call: NA
v_call: TRBV21-1

cdr3_aa: CASSRSGGGDRGQPQHF
cdr3_nt: TGTGCCAGCAGCCGTTCAGGTGGTGGGGATCGAGGGCAGCCCCAGCATTTT
j_call: TRBJ1-5
clone_size: NA
d_call: NA
v_call: TRBV7-9